These T cell receptor beta chains were read from a single sample in a study of cytomegalovirus exposure and HLA in healthy donors. The table came from immunoSEQ multiplex PCR; TCRdb's copy has only in-frame clones and leaves some out. The sample records about 120,000 clones, about 80% being singletons. Sequenced material: PBMCs. Receptors originate from a woman between 40 and 55 years old in good health and CMV-seropositive. Each CDR3 is given with its conserved first and last residue. Rows may omit the clone size; those that give it use once, few, many or a size class.

j_gene	abundance	v_gene	CDR3aa
TRBJ1-4	-	TRBV28	CASSLGSRGNEKLFF
TRBJ1-1	-	TRBV6-1	CASSAIQGAYTEAFF
TRBJ2-7	once	TRBV7-9	CASSLAVGGGYEQYF
TRBJ2-5	-	TRBV19	CASRKTGGETQYF
TRBJ1-4	-	TRBV9	CASSVVGNRGPNEKLFF
TRBJ1-1	-	TRBV30	CAWRWGAGWATEAFF
TRBJ2-4	-	TRBV6-4	CASRLLGGRGNIQYF
TRBJ1-2	once	TRBV30	CARQGQGTGYTF
TRBJ1-6	-	TRBV18	CASSLPGQGNSPLHF
TRBJ1-4	-	TRBV4-1	CASSHRTGMITNEKLFF
TRBJ1-2	-	TRBV6-5	CASSYPRTGRYGYTF
TRBJ2-7	-	TRBV5-1	CASSVGGEQYF
TRBJ2-7	many	TRBV6-1	CASSATYEQYF
TRBJ2-2	-	TRBV6-1	CASTPLAGSTGELFF
TRBJ2-7	once	TRBV29-1	CSASGSTYEQYF
TRBJ2-1	few	TRBV13	CASSLYWEQFF
TRBJ2-6	-	TRBV5-1	CASSRGTGANVLTF
TRBJ2-5	-	TRBV5-1	CASSLLSGGQETQYF